Listed here is a single T cell receptor (beta chain). No antigen is known for it. The data were obtained in a study of cytomegalovirus exposure and HLA in healthy donors. Study-level points and caveats: The later analysis indicated that the majority of CMV-associated TCR beta chains appeared HLA-restricted.

The PCR ran on 60 Vbeta and 13 Jbeta primers. Sequenced by immunoSEQ multiplex PCR; TCRdb stores in-frame clones only, minus some. Among about 160,000 clones listed, 70% to 90% were seen once. This CDR3 contains 15 residues. The germline V gene encodes CDR1 MNHEY and CDR2 SMNVEV (reference sequence). V lost 3 bases and J lost 0, with 11 bases in between. The chain combines TRBV27 with TRBJ2-5; tentative D call: TRBD1 (6 bases). The specimen sequenced was PBMCs. The source of this sequence is a woman aged 25-40 years in good health and CMV-seronegative. CDR3 bases: TGTGCCAGCAGTTTTCTAGACAGGTACCAAGAGACCCAGTACTTC. Translation: CASSFLDRYQETQYF.